This T cell receptor beta chain appears in the sequencing data of a study of blood T cells in healthy people across ages. Broader study findings: A greater number of naive CD4+ cells and higher diversity distinguished long-lived donors from aged donors.

A sample-barcoded 5' primer and a J-beta primer mix were used in a second PCR of roughly 7 to 11 cycles. TCRdb processed the 5' RACE reads anew with MiXCR; each CDR3 protein has one entry. Altogether more than 650,000 distinct CDR3 sequences are present, 53% being singletons, with the ten largest covering approximately 41%. CDR1 and CDR2 from the germline V gene are MNHEY and SMNVEV (reference sequence). V lost 5 bases, J lost 5 bases, and 4 bases stayed unmatched. This CDR3 spans 14 amino acids. This clonotype occurred a few times. Its antigen is as yet unknown. Specimen: blood. The chain joins TRBV27 to TRBJ2-7, with 12 positions matching TRBD2. This sequence was found in a man at least 80 years old in good health. The CDR3 nucleotides read TGTGCCAGCAGTCGGACTAGCGGGACTCACGAGCAGTACTTC. It yields the protein CASSRTSGTHEQYF.